This T cell receptor beta chain was captured in a study of blood T cells in healthy people across ages. Each donor's blood draw was around 9.1 milliliters of peripheral blood. Total RNA was extracted at no less than 5.5 micrograms per sample. With a J-beta primer mix and a sample-barcoded 5' primer, a second PCR ran 7 to 11 cycles. TCRdb re-derived calls from the 5' RACE reads in MiXCR, one entry per CDR3 protein. The sample has 1.5 million to 2 million distinct CDR3 sequences; about 50% are singletons. This TCR derives from a woman in her forties in good health. The sample was blood.

The CDR3 reads CSVEAPPRAGETDTQYF. The CDR3 DNA is TGCAGCGTTGAAGCGCCACCGAGAGCGGGAGAAACAGATACGCAGTATTTT. The chain has TRBV29-1 and TRBJ2-3, with 8 bases aligning to TRBD2. Germline V gene sequence: CDR1 SQVTM, CDR2 ANQGSEA. This CDR3 has 17 amino acids. The V gene end was trimmed by 1 base and the J gene end by 3 bases; junction bases not matched to a gene: 12.